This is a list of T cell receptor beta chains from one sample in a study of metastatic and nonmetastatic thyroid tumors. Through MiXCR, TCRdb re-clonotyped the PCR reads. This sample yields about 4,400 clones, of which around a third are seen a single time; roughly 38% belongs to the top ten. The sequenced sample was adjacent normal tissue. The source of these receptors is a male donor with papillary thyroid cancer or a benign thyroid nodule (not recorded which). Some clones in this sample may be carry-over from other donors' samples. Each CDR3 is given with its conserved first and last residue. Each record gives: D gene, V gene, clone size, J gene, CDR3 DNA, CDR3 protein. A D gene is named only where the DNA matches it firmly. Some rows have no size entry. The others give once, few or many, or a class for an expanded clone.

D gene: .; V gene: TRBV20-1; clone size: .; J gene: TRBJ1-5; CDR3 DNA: TGCAGTGCTCTGGAAGGGGTTGATCAGCCCCAGCATTTT; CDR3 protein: CSALEGVDQPQHF
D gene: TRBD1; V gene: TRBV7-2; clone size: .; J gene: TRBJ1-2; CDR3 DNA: TGTGCCAGCAGCCCCGGACAGGGCGACAACTATGGCTACACCTTC; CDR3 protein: CASSPGQGDNYGYTF
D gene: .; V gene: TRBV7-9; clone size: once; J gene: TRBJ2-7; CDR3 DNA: TGTGCCAGCAGCTCCGCGGGACAAGCCTACGAGCAGTACTTC; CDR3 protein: CASSSAGQAYEQYF
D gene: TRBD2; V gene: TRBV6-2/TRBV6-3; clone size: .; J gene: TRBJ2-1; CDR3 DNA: TGTGCCAGCCGCCTGGACAGGCTGACTAGCGGGACCGGGATGTATGAGCAGTTCTTC; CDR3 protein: CASRLDRLTSGTGMYEQFF
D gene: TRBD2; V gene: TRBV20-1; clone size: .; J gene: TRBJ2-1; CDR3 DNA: TGCAGTGCTAGAGATCTGGGACTAAGTCGGAATGAGCAGTTCTTC; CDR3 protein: CSARDLGLSRNEQFF
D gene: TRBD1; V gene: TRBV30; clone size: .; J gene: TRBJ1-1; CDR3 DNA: TGTGCCTGGAGTGTCGACAGGGAAAGTGAGGCTTTCTTT; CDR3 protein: CAWSVDRESEAFF
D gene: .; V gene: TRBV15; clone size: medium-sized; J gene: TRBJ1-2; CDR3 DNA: TGTGCCACCAGCAGAGTTACGGACCGGGGTGGGGGCTACACCTTC; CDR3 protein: CATSRVTDRGGGYTF
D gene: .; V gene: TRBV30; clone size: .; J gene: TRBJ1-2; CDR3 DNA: TGTGCCTGGAAGATTCCAGGGGCGTACACCTTC; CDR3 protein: CAWKIPGAYTF
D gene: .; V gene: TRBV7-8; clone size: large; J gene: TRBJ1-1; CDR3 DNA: TGTGCCAGCAGCTTAGCGGAGAGGACTGAAGCTTTCTTT; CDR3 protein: CASSLAERTEAFF
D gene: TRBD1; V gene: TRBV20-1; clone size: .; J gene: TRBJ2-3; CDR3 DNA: TGCAGTGCTCGTTTTCAGGGGGAGACCGGCACAGATACGCAGTATTTT; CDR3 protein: CSARFQGETGTDTQYF
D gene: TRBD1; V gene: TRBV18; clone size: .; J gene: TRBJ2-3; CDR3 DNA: TGTGCCAGCTCACCCGGGACAGGGTGGACAGATACGCAGTATTTT; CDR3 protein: CASSPGTGWTDTQYF
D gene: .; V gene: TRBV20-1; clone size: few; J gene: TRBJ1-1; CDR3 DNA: TGCAGTGCTAGAGACGGGACAAGCCTGAACACTGAAGCTTTCTTT; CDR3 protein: CSARDGTSLNTEAFF
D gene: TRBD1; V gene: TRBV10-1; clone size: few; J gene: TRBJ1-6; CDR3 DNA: TGCGCCAGCAGATGGGACAGGGATAATTCACCCCTCCACTTT; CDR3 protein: CASRWDRDNSPLHF
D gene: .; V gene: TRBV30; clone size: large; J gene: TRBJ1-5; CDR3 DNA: TGTGCCTGGAGTTACTCTGGGCCCCAGCATTTT; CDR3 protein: CAWSYSGPQHF
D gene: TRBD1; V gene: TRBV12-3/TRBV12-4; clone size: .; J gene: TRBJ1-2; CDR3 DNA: TGTGCCAGCAGTGACCCCGGGACAGGGGCCTCCTATGGCTACACCTTC; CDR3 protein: CASSDPGTGASYGYTF